Listed here are 30 T cell receptor beta chains from one sample, sequenced in a study of regulatory T cells in long-lasting Graves disease. Researchers made TCR beta libraries by using iRepertoire HTBI primers and running Arm-PCR on CDR3 regions. TCRdb passed the multiplex PCR reads through MiXCR, listing each CDR3 protein once. The sample lists around 300,000 distinct CDR3 sequences, around a fifth seen once, with roughly three fifths in the top ten. Time point defined: persistent/refractory GD, antithyroid drugs over 5 years with positive TRAb. Researchers made the TCR library from RNA that was extracted from PBMCs. Source: peripheral blood mononuclear cells (PBMCs), taken when the disease was refractory, from a patient treated with antithyroid drugs. The receptors derive from a female donor with Graves disease.

The V gene is TRBV7-2, the J gene TRBJ2-5, with 12 bases identical to TRBD2. The germline CDR1 and CDR2 sequences are SGHTA and FQGNSA. V was clipped by 0 bases and J by 7 bases; unmatched bases: 9. CDR3 length: 17 residues. CDR3 loop: CASSLARLAGGWGTQYF. The DNA for the CDR3 is TGTGCCAGCAGCTTAGCTCGCCTAGCGGGAGGGTGGGGGACCCAGTACTTC.

V and J are TRBV19 and TRBJ1-1; D gene unclear. Trimming removed 7 bases at V and 4 bases at J, with 16 bases between. CDR1 and CDR2 from the germline V gene are LNHDA and SQIVND (reference sequence). The CDR3 spans 14 residues. DNA of the CDR3: TGTGCCAGTATCGCGGTCCCCCGGGGCACTGAAGCTTTCTTT. Its protein is CASIAVPRGTEAFF.

This clonotype was counted only a few times. The rearrangement uses TRBV18 and TRBJ2-7; possible D gene TRBD2, 6 bases. Germline V gives CDR1 KGHSH, CDR2 LQKENI. Deletions cut 2 bases from V and 6 bases from J, with 14 bases between. This CDR3 contains 14 residues. The CDR3, as DNA: TGTGCCAGCTCACCAGTGCAGGTGGAGGGCGAGCAGTACTTC. As protein: CASSPVQVEGEQYF.

The chain is built from TRBV20-1 and TRBJ1-4; D is undetermined. The V gene's germline CDR1 is DFQATT and CDR2 SNEGSKA (reference sequence). V lost 6 bases and J lost 4, with 15 bases in between. The CDR3 totals 14 residues. CDR3 sequence (DNA): TGCAGTGCCCCCCCGGGCAGGAGTAATGAAAAACTGTTTTTT. Residues: CSAPPGRSNEKLFF.

This clonotype occurred many times. The chain employs TRBV2 and TRBJ2-1, with 7 nucleotides matching TRBD2. The trim removed 5 bases at V and 9 bases at J, leaving 10 bases unmatched. The CDR3 extends over 14 amino acids. Germline V gene lookup returns CDR1 SNHLY and CDR2 FYNNEI. The CDR3 protein is CASSSTSAGGEQFF. The CDR3 DNA follows: TGTGCCAGCAGTTCTACTAGCGCCGGGGGTGAGCAGTTCTTC. The full variable domain, rest sourced from reference TRBV2 and TRBJ2-1, is EPEVTQTPSHQVTQMGQEVILRCVPISNHLYFYWYRQILGQKVEFLVSFYNNEISEKSEIFDDQFSVERPDGSNFTLKIRSTKLEDSAMYFCASSSTSAGGEQFFGPGTRLTVL.

The V call is TRBV9, the J call TRBJ2-7, with 7 positions matching TRBD2. The CDR3 is 15 amino acids. Germline V lookup: CDR1 SGDLS, CDR2 YYNGEE. V gave up 0 bases and J gave up 2 bases; unmatched junction bases: 5. The CDR3 coding sequence is TGTGCCAGCAGCGTAGGAAGCGGGAATGCCTACGAGCAGTACTTC. This translates into CASSVGSGNAYEQYF.

As for this clonotype: With a much larger clone just one base away, this may be a read error. The chain has TRBV11-2 and TRBJ2-7; D perhaps matches TRBD2 (5 bases). V was cut by 1 base and J by 6 bases, with 16 bases left in between. CDR3 length: 15 amino acids. Germline loops: CDR1 SGHAT, CDR2 FQNNGV. The CDR3 bases are TGTGCCAGCAGCTTAGGATGGGCTAGCTCAGGCGAGCAGTACTTC. This translates into CASSLGWASSGEQYF.

The sample holds many counts of this clonotype. The chain joins TRBV3-1 to TRBJ2-5; D is undetermined. V shed 0 bases and J shed 2 bases, with 13 bases lying between them. Per germline, CDR1 LGHDT and CDR2 YNNKEL (reference sequence). This CDR3 spans 16 amino acids. The CDR3 nucleotides read TGTGCCAGCAGCCAAGATCAGGCAACCGGGCAAGAGACCCAGTACTTC. Protein product: CASSQDQATGQETQYF.

There are many counts of this clonotype. The chain combines TRBV28 with TRBJ1-1; possible D gene TRBD1, 5 bases. The V and J ends lost 7 bases and 7 bases respectively, with 16 bases between them. From germline, CDR1 is MDHEN and CDR2 SYDVKM. The CDR3 contains 13 residues. The CDR3 DNA sequence: TGTGCCAGCAACAAACGAGGGACGGATGAAGCTTTCTTT. Its protein is CASNKRGTDEAFF.

This clonotype was detected ten times or more. The rearrangement uses TRBV28 and TRBJ1-5; D is undetermined. Germline CDR1 MDHEN, CDR2 SYDVKM. The germline V and J ends were trimmed by 6 bases and 6 bases, with 18 bases remaining between them. The CDR3 runs 15 residues. CDR3 nucleotides: TGTGCCAGCAGCCGTGGGGAGGGCAGGCCTCAGCCCCAGCATTTT. As protein: CASSRGEGRPQPQHF.

The chain links TRBV20-1 to TRBJ1-4, with D possibly being TRBD1 (5 bases). Per germline, CDR1 DFQATT and CDR2 SNEGSKA (reference sequence). The CDR3 is 13 amino acids. The V end was cut by 3 bases, the J end by 3 bases, with 8 bases between. CDR3 bases: TGCAGTGCTAGTGGAGGGGCTAATGAAAAACTGTTTTTT. It encodes CSASGGANEKLFF.

As for this clonotype: This clone may be a read error of a much larger clone one base away. This CDR3 is missing its conserved last phenylalanine or tryptophan, likely due to a read error. The rearrangement joins TRBV30 to TRBJ1-1; tentatively, D is TRBD1 (5 bases). This CDR3 has 13 amino acids. Germline values: CDR1 GTSNPN, CDR2 SVGIG (reference sequence). Trimming left V 2 bases short and J 9 bases short, with 16 bases between. In nucleotides, the CDR3 is TGTGCCTGGAGTCCGAGTGCGGGGGTCAAAGCTTTCCTT. This gives the protein CAWSPSAGVKAFL.

The chain employs TRBV7-2 and TRBJ1-6; D unresolved. Germline V gives CDR1 SGHTA, CDR2 FQGNSA. V was pared by 1 base and J by 9 bases, with 10 bases between. This CDR3 contains 14 residues. The CDR3 bases are TGTGCCAGCAGCTTAGGGGCAGGAGGTTCACCCCTCCACTTT. Translation: CASSLGAGGSPLHF.

V usage is TRBV6-1 and J usage is TRBJ2-5; D is uncertain. There are 14 residues in the CDR3. Germline-derived CDR1 and CDR2 are MNHNS and SASEGT. Trimming took off 3 bases at V and 6 bases at J, with 14 bases between the two ends. The CDR3 sequence: CASSDSVGRQTQYF. DNA for the CDR3: TGTGCCAGCAGTGATTCCGTAGGGCGGCAGACCCAGTACTTC.

This clonotype was seen a handful of times. The V and J genes are TRBV4-2 and TRBJ2-7; D tentatively fits TRBD1 or TRBD2 (5 bases each). The CDR3 length is 13 residues. CDR1 and CDR2 (germline): LGHNA, YNFKEQ. With 3 bases removed from V and 3 bases from J, the gap between germline ends came to 9 bases. The CDR3 protein is CASSQGDLYEQYF. CDR3 in DNA: TGTGCCAGCAGCCAGGGGGACCTCTACGAGCAGTACTTC.

This clonotype was counted between two and nine times. The chain is built from TRBV30 and TRBJ2-5; 10 nucleotides line up with TRBD2. Trimming cost V 3 bases and J 4 bases; bases outside gene matches: 5. CDR3 length: 14 amino acids. CDR1 is GTSNPN and CDR2 is SVGIG in the germline V gene (reference sequence). In DNA form, the CDR3 reads TGTGCCTGGAGCCTAGCGGGAGTTGGAGAGACCCAGTACTTC. Its protein is CAWSLAGVGETQYF. Using reference TRBV30 and TRBJ2-5 for the parts outside the CDR3, the full variable domain is SQTIHQWPATLVQPVGSPLSLECTVEGTSNPNLYWYRQAAGRGLQLLFYSVGIGQISSEVPQNLSASRPQDRQFILSSKKLLLSDSGFYLCAWSLAGVGETQYFGPGTRLLVL.

This clonotype was counted ten times or more. The V call is TRBV12-3 or TRBV12-4, the J call TRBJ2-5; D unresolved. The germline V and J ends were trimmed by 3 bases and 4 bases, with 18 bases remaining between them. The CDR3 loop spans 16 amino acids. The CDR3 sequence is CASSFPPLHGSETQYF. CDR3 in DNA: TGTGCCAGCAGTTTCCCCCCGCTCCACGGGTCAGAGACCCAGTACTTC.

Many counts were recorded for this clonotype. Its ends do not fully match the called genes, so a read error is possible. The V and J genes are TRBV28 and TRBJ2-5; 7 nucleotides match TRBD1. CDR1 MDHEN and CDR2 SYDVKM come from the germline V gene. The CDR3 length is 15 residues. The CDR3 DNA is TGTACCAGCGATCCCACAGGGGATTTACAAGAGACCCAGTACTTC. Protein: CTSDPTGDLQETQYF.

The V call is TRBV6-2 or TRBV6-3, the J call TRBJ2-3; 10 bases line up with TRBD2. Germline CDR1 is MNHEY and CDR2 is SVGEGT. V trimming: 2 bases; J trimming: 1 base; junction bases outside the gene matches: 21. The CDR3 is made up of 22 amino acids. CDR3 nucleotides: TGTGCCAGCAGTTACCTCCCTCTGGGTAGCGGGAGGACCCTAGGGGGCACAGATACGCAGTATTTT. This gives the protein CASSYLPLGSGRTLGGTDTQYF.

As to this clonotype: Its ends do not fully match the called genes, so a read error is possible. The chain links TRBV6-9 to TRBJ1-5; D remains unclear. Germline lookup yields CDR1 MNHGY and CDR2 SVAAGI. The CDR3 consists of 13 residues. The CDR3 here is CASSDSALQPQHF. CDR3 sequence (DNA): TGTGCCAGCAGTGATTCGGCTTTGCAGCCCCAGCATTTT.

This clonotype has ten or more counts. The chain is built from TRBV6-1 and TRBJ1-6, with 10 bases matching TRBD1. Looked up from germline, CDR1 is MNHNS and CDR2 is SASEGT. There are 13 residues in the CDR3. V shed 8 bases, J shed 8 bases, and the junction held 3 bases outside the gene matches. The CDR3 DNA follows: TGTGCCAGCGGGACAGGGGATTATTCACCCCTCCACTTT. Protein sequence: CASGTGDYSPLHF.

A few counts support this clonotype. This chain links TRBV20-1 with TRBJ2-2; possibly TRBD2 for D (5 bases). The CDR3 contains 15 residues. V was shortened by 1 base and J by 7 bases, with 16 bases between the two germline ends. Germline lookup yields CDR1 DFQATT and CDR2 SNEGSKA (reference sequence). The CDR3 loop is CSARAEDWAGGELFF. The CDR3, as DNA: TGCAGTGCTAGAGCCGAGGACTGGGCGGGCGGGGAGCTGTTTTTT.

As concerns this clonotype: An end of the junction does not agree with germline; a read error may underlie this. As DNA, the CDR3 is TGTGCCAGCAGCTTGGACGGGGGCACATTGAACACCGGGGAGCTGTTTTTT. Its translation: CASSLDGGTLNTGELFF. The V and J genes are TRBV5-1 and TRBJ2-2, with D possibly called TRBD1 or TRBD2 (6 bases each). The germline gives CDR1 SGHRS, CDR2 YFSETQ. The CDR3 sequence is 17 residues long.

A remark on this clonotype: Germline and junction disagree at one end, which may indicate a read error. The V gene is TRBV6-1, the J gene TRBJ2-2; 7 nucleotides agree with TRBD2. Germline CDR1 and CDR2: MNHNS and SASEGT. This CDR3 is 15 amino acids long. The CDR3 region is CAASGGRAGAGELSF. Here the CDR3 DNA reads TGTGCCGCGTCAGGAGGGAGGGCGGGCGCCGGGGAGCTGTCTTTT.

The sample holds many counts of this clonotype. The chain couples TRBV27 to TRBJ2-7; maybe TRBD1 (6 bases). Germline V gene sequence: CDR1 MNHEY, CDR2 SMNVEV (reference sequence). The CDR3 covers 17 residues. V dropped 7 bases and J dropped 2 bases, with 24 bases sitting between them. CDR3 protein: CASTFPFYRASPYEQYF. CDR3 DNA sequence: TGTGCCAGCACCTTTCCTTTCTACAGGGCTTCACCCTACGAGCAGTACTTC.

The chain links TRBV4-3 to TRBJ2-7; tentative D call: TRBD1 (6 bases). From germline, CDR1 is LGHNA and CDR2 YSLEER. This CDR3 region has 14 residues. The V and J ends lost 6 bases and 0 bases respectively, with 12 bases between them. CDR3 bases: TGCGCCAGCAGGTACACGACAGGCTCCTACGAGCAGTACTTC. Its protein product is CASRYTTGSYEQYF.

The DNA of the CDR3 is TGTGCCAGCAGCGTGGGACGGACAGATACGCAGTATTTT. It specifies CASSVGRTDTQYF. V gene TRBV7-9 combines with J gene TRBJ2-3; D may correspond to TRBD1 or TRBD2 (5 bases each). Germline V gives CDR1 SEHNR, CDR2 FQNEAQ (reference sequence). This CDR3 is built from 13 residues. V gave up 5 bases and J gave up 3 bases, with 9 bases separating them.

This clonotype came up a few times. The chain's CDR3 is CASSIVEGHIQYF. The CDR3 DNA sequence: TGTGCCAGTAGTATAGTCGAGGGGCACATTCAGTACTTC. This chain connects TRBV19 to TRBJ2-4; the D call may be TRBD1 or TRBD2 (5 bases each). Deletions cut 1 base from V and 8 bases from J, with 9 bases between. Germline CDR1 LNHDA, CDR2 SQIVND (reference sequence). The CDR3 is 13 amino acids. The whole variable domain, remainder taken from reference TRBV19 and TRBJ2-4, is DGGITQSPKYLFRKEGQNVTLSCEQNLNHDAMYWYRQDPGQGLRLIYYSQIVNDFQKGDIAEGYSVSREKKESFPLTVTSAQKNPTAFYLCASSIVEGHIQYFGAGTRLSVL.

The rearrangement joins TRBV5-1 to TRBJ2-5; possibly TRBD1 for D (6 bases). Deletions cut 5 bases from V and 5 bases from J, with 19 bases between. Looked up from germline, CDR1 is SGHRS and CDR2 is YFSETQ. CDR3 length: 15 amino acids. The CDR3 nucleotides read TGCGCCAGCAGGACTGGCCAGGGGAGTAGGGAGACCCAGTACTTC. Amino acids: CASRTGQGSRETQYF.

The chain couples TRBV4-1 to TRBJ1-2; TRBD1 matches at 9 bases. Germline V lookup: CDR1 MGHRA, CDR2 YSYEKL. CDR3 length: 15 amino acids. Trimming cost V 2 bases and J 2 bases; bases outside gene matches: 3. The CDR3 is CASSQSGQGNYGYTF. The CDR3 DNA reads TGCGCCAGCAGCCAATCCGGACAGGGGAACTATGGCTACACCTTC.